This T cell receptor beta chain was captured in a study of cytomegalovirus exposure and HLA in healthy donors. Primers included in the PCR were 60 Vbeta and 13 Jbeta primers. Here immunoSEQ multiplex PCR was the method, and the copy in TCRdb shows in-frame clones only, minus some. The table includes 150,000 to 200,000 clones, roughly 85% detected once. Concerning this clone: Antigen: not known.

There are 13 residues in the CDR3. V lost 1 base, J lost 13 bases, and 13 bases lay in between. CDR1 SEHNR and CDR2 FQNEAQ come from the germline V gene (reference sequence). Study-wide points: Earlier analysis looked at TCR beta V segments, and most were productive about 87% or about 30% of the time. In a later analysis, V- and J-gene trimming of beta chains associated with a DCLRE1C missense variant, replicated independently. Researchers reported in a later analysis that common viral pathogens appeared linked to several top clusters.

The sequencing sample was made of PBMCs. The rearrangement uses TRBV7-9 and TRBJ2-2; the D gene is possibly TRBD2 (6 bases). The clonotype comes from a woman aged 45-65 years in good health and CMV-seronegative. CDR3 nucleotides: TGTGCCAGCAGCTTAGTTGCGGGGATTTCGCTGTTTTTT. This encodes CASSLVAGISLFF.